This is a list of T cell receptor beta chains from one sample in a study of cytomegalovirus exposure and HLA in healthy donors. The data were produced by immunoSEQ multiplex PCR, yet TCRdb's version contains in-frame clones alone and is incomplete. The listing records about 79,000 clones. Sample: PBMCs. The receptors derive from a man aged 25-45 years in good health and CMV-seronegative. CDR3s include the opening cysteine and the closing phenylalanine or tryptophan. A D gene is named only where the DNA matches it firmly.

j_call d_call v_call cdr3_aa
TRBJ2-7 TRBD1 TRBV9 CASSPRQGAYEQYF
TRBJ1-1 . TRBV2 CASKDDFWGENTEAFF
TRBJ2-3 . TRBV5-1 CASSLGPEDTQYF
TRBJ2-2 . TRBV7-2 CASQVTGELFF
TRBJ2-7 . TRBV2 CASSVSLYYEQYF
TRBJ1-5 . TRBV4-1 CASSQERHQPQHF
TRBJ2-2 TRBD1 TRBV9 CASSVGTGNTGELFF
TRBJ2-2 TRBD2 TRBV19 CASSIELAANTGELFF
TRBJ1-6 . TRBV5-4 CASSRDNHNSPLHF
TRBJ2-2 . TRBV5-1 CASSGGYTGELFF
TRBJ1-1 . TRBV5-1 CASGRGHTEAFF
TRBJ1-5 TRBD1 TRBV4-3 CASSRNRDRIDAQHF
TRBJ2-1 . TRBV11-1 CASSSTGPSYNEQFF
TRBJ2-1 TRBD2 TRBV5-5 CASSLLAGGSGSYNEQFF
TRBJ2-7 TRBD2 TRBV29-1 CSVSTGTSGSQYF
TRBJ2-3 TRBD2 TRBV7-3 CASSLIPTSGGAPDTQYF
TRBJ1-2 . TRBV9 CASSVDRGNYGYTF
TRBJ2-7 . TRBV7-9 CASSSPSSYEQYF
TRBJ2-1 TRBD2 TRBV9 CASSVRASSGGPNEQFF
TRBJ1-1 TRBD1 TRBV7-3 CANRWTGFTEAFF
TRBJ2-7 TRBD2 TRBV15 CATSRDYAGEAYEQYF
TRBJ2-1 TRBD1 TRBV7-3 CASRLRDSSSYNEQFF
TRBJ1-2 . TRBV7-2 CASSPDRINYGYTF
TRBJ2-7 . TRBV11-3 CASSLDGSRNYEQYF
TRBJ2-1 TRBD1 TRBV7-8 CASSSLTWTGLDEQFF
TRBJ2-1 TRBD2 TRBV6-4 CASKGLAAGSGEQFF
TRBJ2-7 . TRBV4-1 CASSMDSVSYEQYF
TRBJ2-5 . TRBV7-3 CASSHSGGTETQYF
TRBJ2-1 TRBD2 TRBV10-3 CAISEGTSEYNEQFF
TRBJ2-3 TRBD2 TRBV5-1 CASSFASGGTDTQYF
TRBJ2-7 . TRBV4-2 CASSQVLASYEQYF
TRBJ2-7 . TRBV6-5 CASSYVKDSSYEQYF
TRBJ1-5 TRBD1 TRBV7-9 CASSGTGDQPQHF
TRBJ2-3 TRBD2 TRBV30 CAWRQHSGSFSDTQYF
TRBJ2-1 . TRBV30 CAWSVVGHHHNEQFF
TRBJ2-1 TRBD2 TRBV2 CASRSGGSYNEQFF
TRBJ1-5 . TRBV7-2 CASSLSAVGYQPQHF
TRBJ2-1 TRBD1 TRBV5-6 CASSLPGQGYNEQFF
TRBJ2-5 TRBD2 TRBV18 CASSPRGGQETQYF
TRBJ1-2 . TRBV4-1 CASSHRIGYGDTTYGYTF
TRBJ1-1 . TRBV28 CATKVTWRAEAFF
TRBJ1-1 . TRBV29-1 CSVYGDTEAFF
TRBJ1-1 TRBD1 TRBV10-3 CAISTGTARNTEAFF
TRBJ1-1 . TRBV6-6 CATVAWGAEAFF
TRBJ2-5 . TRBV11-2 CASRTPAQETQYF
TRBJ1-2 . TRBV19 CASTIGVANYGYTF
TRBJ1-2 . TRBV28 CASSRGQTTFYTF
TRBJ2-3 . TRBV5-6 CASSLGGNGADTQYF
TRBJ1-1 . TRBV11-3 CASSLGVGGGEAFF
TRBJ1-1 . TRBV27 CASSSTAEAFF
TRBJ2-7 . TRBV11-3 CASSPTFMGAVYEQYF
TRBJ2-3 TRBD2 TRBV5-1 CASGRLAGGPDTQYF
TRBJ1-1 . TRBV5-1 CASSLGPGGTEAFF
TRBJ1-6 TRBD1 TRBV11-2 CASSSGQGKVRNSPLHF
TRBJ2-7 . TRBV4-3 CASSLGTRAAYEQYF
TRBJ2-2 . TRBV29-1 CSVEETAEPNTGELFF
TRBJ2-7 . TRBV6-6 CASSYSGTSYEQYF